The 5 T cell receptor beta chains in this list originate from one sample, sequenced in a study of CD8 T cells in Susac syndrome. Random-hexamer reverse transcription was applied to roughly 0.45 to 1 ug RNA. TCRdb redid the calling of the immunoSEQ multiplex PCR reads with MiXCR, one entry per CDR3 protein. The data show 150,000 to 160,000 distinct CDR3 sequences, with about 95% seen just once and around 0.15% held by the top ten. Sequencing was carried out using CD8+ T cells from PBMCs. Every receptor here comes from a human donor with multiple sclerosis.

This chain joins TRBV11-1 and TRBJ2-6; the D gene could be TRBD1 or TRBD2 (5 bases each). Germline V lookup: CDR1 SGHAT, CDR2 FQDESV (reference sequence). V gave up 2 bases and J gave up 1 base, with 21 bases separating them. CDR3 length: 20 residues. CDR3 in amino acids: CASSLFGGAVAPSGANVLTF. The CDR3 DNA follows: TGTGCCAGCAGCTTATTTGGGGGAGCCGTAGCACCATCTGGGGCCAACGTCCTGACTTTC.

The chain uses TRBV27 and TRBJ2-7; tentatively, D is TRBD2 (7 bases). CDR3 size: 14 residues. Germline V gives CDR1 MNHEY, CDR2 SMNVEV (reference sequence). The V end lost 2 bases, the J end lost 10 bases, and 18 bases lay between the germline ends. CDR3 coding DNA: TGTGCCAGCAGTTTAGTGGCGGGGGACATGCTTCAGTACTTC. The encoded protein is CASSLVAGDMLQYF.

V usage is TRBV28 and J usage is TRBJ2-7, with D tentatively TRBD1 (5 bases). The germline V and J ends were trimmed by 4 bases and 7 bases, with 14 bases remaining between them. CDR3 length: 13 amino acids. The V gene's germline CDR1 is MDHEN and CDR2 SYDVKM. The CDR3 spells CASSYSQRGEQYV. The CDR3 nucleotides read TGTGCCAGCAGTTACTCCCAAAGGGGTGAGCAGTACGTC.

V gene TRBV29-1 combines with J gene TRBJ2-3; no clear D. Germline CDR1 reads SQVTM; CDR2 reads ANQGSEA. CDR3 length: 13 residues. V lost 3 bases and J lost 2, with 9 bases in between. In DNA form, the CDR3 reads TGCAGCGTTGAGCATCCTAACACAGATACGCAGTATTTT. Amino acids: CSVEHPNTDTQYF.

The table lists this clonotype with a few counts. The CDR3 region is CASSLGGSYEQYF. The CDR3 DNA reads TGTGCCAGCAGCTTAGGGGGATCCTACGAGCAGTACTTC. The rearrangement links TRBV11-2 to TRBJ2-7; no firm D call. The V end lost 1 base, the J end lost 1 base, and 5 bases lay between the germline ends. The germline gives CDR1 SGHAT, CDR2 FQNNGV. The CDR3 consists of 13 residues.